The clone carrying this T cell receptor beta chain was seen a handful of times. These data are taken from a study of shared clonotypes between healthy human individuals. The overall study: For every donor, three CD4 naive, three CD4 memory, two CD8 naive and one CD8 memory plates were used.

Clones were sequenced by immunoSEQ multiplex PCR, and TCRdb holds only the in-frame ones, with some missing. The sample has some 630,000 clones; about 78% are singletons. Unmatched junction bases numbered 10, after V lost 3 bases and J lost 7 bases. CDR3 length equals 15 residues. Germline V CDR1 and CDR2: MNHEY, SMNVEV (reference sequence). This sequence originates from a woman aged 25 to 39 in good health. Material for sequencing was memory CD4+ T cells sorted from blood. As for subset: CD45RA-negative fraction. The V call is TRBV27, the J call TRBJ1-1; TRBD1 aligns across 8 bases. CDR3: CASSFYRGSDIEAFF. The CDR3 DNA is TGTGCCAGCAGTTTTTACAGGGGGTCTGATATTGAAGCTTTCTTT.